Sequencing of this T cell receptor beta chain was carried out in a study of T cell repertoires in cytomegalovirus infection. Across the whole study: Indications came from public TCR beta signatures; they pointed to CMV infection and to a matching HLA type.

TCRdb analysed the reads with MiXCR anew, one entry per CDR3 protein. The table includes hundreds of thousands of distinct CDR3 sequences, approximately 31% detected once. Whole-study results and caveats: In two of eight donors, the top clonotype was HLA-C-restricted CMV-specific. Summed frequency of shared TCR beta families picked out CMV carriers who also had the relevant HLA.

As for this clonotype: Antigen: not known.

Between the trimmed V and J ends, which lost 0 bases and 3 bases, there was a span of 6 bases. Germline lookup yields CDR1 MGHRA and CDR2 YSYEKL. This CDR3 comprises 14 residues. Sample: cultured CD8+ T cells from PBMCs, taken from culture after CMV antigen stimulation. This receptor was obtained from a human donor in good health (CMV status not recorded). Some clones in this sample may be carry-over from other donors' samples. The gene calls are TRBV4-1 and TRBJ2-1; D ambiguous. The CDR3 reads CASSQDPIYNEQFF. The DNA of the CDR3 is TGCGCCAGCAGCCAAGATCCAATCTACAATGAGCAGTTCTTC.